This passage covers 5 T cell receptor beta chains from one sample sequenced in a study of cytomegalovirus exposure and HLA in healthy donors. Some clones are missing from TCRdb's copy, which holds only in-frame ones; the method was immunoSEQ multiplex PCR. Among more than 200,000 clones listed, 90% were seen once. The sample consisted of PBMCs. The receptors were gathered from a woman aged 30 to 39 in good health and CMV-seronegative.

The CDR3 region has the DNA TGTGCCAGTAGTATACTGGGGACGGACAGGTTCCAGCATTTT. Translating gives CASSILGTDRFQHF. The genes are TRBV19 and TRBJ1-5, with 7 bases matching TRBD1. The J segment lost 12 bases and the V segment lost 2 bases, leaving 10 bases of the junction unmatched. CDR1 is LNHDA and CDR2 is SQIVND in the germline V gene (reference sequence). The CDR3 consists of 14 residues.

This chain joins TRBV27 and TRBJ1-2; D might be TRBD1 (5 bases). The germline V and J ends were trimmed by 0 bases and 5 bases, with 13 bases remaining between them. The CDR3 totals 15 residues. CDR1 and CDR2 from the germline V gene are MNHEY and SMNVEV (reference sequence). CDR3 protein: CASSLSPGIPYGYTF. CDR3 DNA: TGTGCCAGCAGTTTATCGCCAGGGATCCCTTATGGCTACACCTTC.

This clone has more than one count but fewer than ten. This chain uses TRBV6-5 with TRBJ1-2; TRBD1 matches 7 bases. The CDR3 sequence is 15 residues long. V was clipped by 6 bases and J by 4 bases; unmatched bases: 11. CDR1 is MNHEY, CDR2 SVGAGI, per germline. CDR3 amino acids: CASSPYKGGFYGYTF. Here the CDR3 DNA reads TGTGCCAGCAGCCCCTATAAAGGGGGCTTCTATGGCTACACCTTC.

The V call is TRBV28, the J call TRBJ2-7; 9 positions agree with TRBD1. Germline V gene data show CDR1 as MDHEN and CDR2 as SYDVKM. V shed 6 bases, J shed 6 bases, and the junction held 12 bases outside the gene matches. The CDR3 totals 15 residues. CDR3 region: CASSPPDRGLGEQYF. CDR3 DNA sequence: TGTGCCAGCAGCCCACCGGACAGGGGTTTGGGCGAGCAGTACTTC.

The J gene is TRBJ2-2, the V gene TRBV7-3; TRBD2 aligns across 14 bases. V gave up 5 bases and J gave up 5 bases; unmatched junction bases: 7. Germline assignment: CDR1 SGHTA and CDR2 FQGTGA. The CDR3 is 17 amino acids. CDR3 DNA: TGTGCCAGCAGCCCGGGACTAGCGGGAGTTTGGACCGGGGAGCTGTTTTTT. Translated: CASSPGLAGVWTGELFF.